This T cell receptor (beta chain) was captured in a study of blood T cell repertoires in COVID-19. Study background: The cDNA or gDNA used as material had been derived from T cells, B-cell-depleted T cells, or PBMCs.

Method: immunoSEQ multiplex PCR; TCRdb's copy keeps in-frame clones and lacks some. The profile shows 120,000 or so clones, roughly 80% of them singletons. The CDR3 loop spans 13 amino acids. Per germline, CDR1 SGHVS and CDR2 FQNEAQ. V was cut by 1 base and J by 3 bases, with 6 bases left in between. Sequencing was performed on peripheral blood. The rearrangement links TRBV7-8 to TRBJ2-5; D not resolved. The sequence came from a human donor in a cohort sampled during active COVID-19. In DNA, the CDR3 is TGTGCCAGCAGCTTAGGGCCCGAAGAGACCCAGTACTTC. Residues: CASSLGPEETQYF.